A selection of T cell receptor beta chains follows, all from one sample in a study of T cell repertoires in cytomegalovirus infection. TCRdb reprocessed the reads via MiXCR and lists one record per CDR3 protein. The sample lists some 200,000 distinct CDR3 sequences; about 40% were seen once. For these TCRs, the target antigens are not known. This specimen consisted of CD8+ T cells from cultured PBMCs, obtained from culture after CMV antigen stimulation. The receptors were gathered from a human donor in good health (CMV status not recorded). Some clones in this sample may be carry-over from other donors' samples. Both conserved end residues are part of each CDR3. Fields, in order: clone size, V gene, J gene, D gene, CDR3 protein, CDR3 DNA. D genes are given only for firm matches. Not every row has a clone size; where given, it reads once, few, many or a size class.

size: NA
V: TRBV7-8
J: TRBJ2-1
D: TRBD1
CDR3: CASSFSMTGAAHLRGDEQFF
DNA: TGTGCCAGCAGCTTCTCTATGACAGGGGCCGCCCATCTACGGGGCGATGAGCAGTTCTTC

size: NA
V: TRBV20-1
J: TRBJ1-3
D: NA
CDR3: CSARARGESGNTIYF
DNA: TGCAGTGCTAGAGCCCGGGGCGAATCTGGAAACACCATATATTTT

size: few
V: TRBV10-3
J: TRBJ1-2
D: TRBD1
CDR3: CAISESTGGMGYGYTF
DNA: TGTGCCATCAGTGAGTCGACAGGGGGCATGGGCTATGGCTACACCTTC

size: NA
V: TRBV30
J: TRBJ2-7
D: TRBD2
CDR3: CAAFRDSGRETYEQYF
DNA: TGTGCCGCCTTTCGCGATAGCGGGAGGGAGACCTACGAGCAGTACTTC

size: many
V: TRBV7-4
J: TRBJ1-2
D: NA
CDR3: CASSLGSHRETNYGYTF
DNA: TGTGCCAGCAGCTTAGGGTCCCACAGGGAAACTAACTATGGCTACACCTTC

size: few
V: TRBV7-8
J: TRBJ1-1
D: NA
CDR3: CASSLVSGPEAFF
DNA: TGTGCCAGCAGCTTAGTATCGGGTCCTGAAGCTTTCTTT

size: NA
V: TRBV7-3
J: TRBJ2-3
D: NA
CDR3: CAPTYPTVQGTDTQYF
DNA: TGTGCCCCGACTTACCCGACTGTGCAGGGCACAGATACGCAGTATTTT

size: few
V: TRBV6-1
J: TRBJ2-3
D: TRBD2
CDR3: CASISSGSGADTQYF
DNA: TGTGCCAGCATTTCCAGCGGGAGTGGGGCAGATACGCAGTATTTT

size: NA
V: TRBV6-6
J: TRBJ2-3
D: TRBD1
CDR3: CASSPTGPSTDTQYF
DNA: TGTGCCAGCAGTCCGACAGGGCCCAGCACAGATACGCAGTATTTT

size: NA
V: TRBV14
J: TRBJ1-2
D: NA
CDR3: CASSQEPGSLVGYTF
DNA: TGTGCCAGCAGCCAAGAGCCGGGCTCGTTGGTAGGCTACACCTTC

size: NA
V: TRBV4-3
J: TRBJ2-3
D: NA
CDR3: CASSQLTRGGTDTQYF
DNA: TGCGCCAGCAGCCAACTGACTAGGGGGGGCACAGATACGCAGTATTTT

size: NA
V: TRBV7-9
J: TRBJ2-2
D: NA
CDR3: CASSSISGPNTGELFF
DNA: TGTGCCAGCAGCTCCATTAGCGGACCTAACACCGGGGAGCTGTTTTTT

size: NA
V: TRBV6-6
J: TRBJ2-1
D: NA
CDR3: CASSYSTSPRGSYNEQFF
DNA: TGTGCCAGCAGTTACTCGACTTCACCCAGGGGCTCCTACAATGAGCAGTTCTTC

size: few
V: TRBV7-6
J: TRBJ1-1
D: TRBD1
CDR3: CASSSVPGQGLNTEAFF
DNA: TGTGCCAGCAGCTCCGTCCCGGGACAGGGACTGAACACTGAAGCTTTCTTT

size: NA
V: TRBV2
J: TRBJ2-3
D: NA
CDR3: CASSKRILTDTQYF
DNA: TGTGCCAGCAGTAAGAGGATATTGACTGATACGCAGTATTTT

size: NA
V: TRBV7-6
J: TRBJ2-3
D: NA
CDR3: CASSGGIYPDTQYF
DNA: TGTGCCAGCAGCGGGGGCATATATCCAGATACGCAGTATTTT

size: NA
V: TRBV27
J: TRBJ2-5
D: TRBD1
CDR3: CASSFRDRAQETQYF
DNA: TGTGCCAGCAGTTTCCGGGACAGGGCACAAGAGACCCAGTACTTC

size: few
V: TRBV28
J: TRBJ1-3
D: NA
CDR3: CASTQKDITRLGNTIYF
DNA: TGTGCCAGCACCCAAAAGGACATCACGCGTCTAGGAAACACCATATATTTT

size: few
V: TRBV7-6
J: TRBJ2-3
D: NA
CDR3: CASSLQGRGYTDTQYF
DNA: TGTGCCAGCAGTCTACAGGGGAGGGGTTACACAGATACGCAGTATTTT

size: once
V: TRBV20-1
J: TRBJ2-7
D: NA
CDR3: CSAQGLAYEQYF
DNA: TGCAGTGCCCAGGGACTTGCCTACGAGCAGTACTTC

size: NA
V: TRBV7-9
J: TRBJ2-1
D: TRBD2
CDR3: CASSSQGRTSGREGEQFF
DNA: TGTGCCAGCAGCTCCCAGGGCAGGACTAGCGGGAGGGAAGGGGAGCAGTTCTTC

size: few
V: TRBV5-1
J: TRBJ2-6
D: TRBD1
CDR3: CASSPGQGAGANVLTF
DNA: TGCGCCAGCAGCCCGGGACAGGGGGCTGGGGCCAACGTCCTGACTTTC

size: few
V: TRBV7-9
J: TRBJ1-3
D: NA
CDR3: CASSGGSKSGNTIYF
DNA: TGTGCCAGCAGCGGAGGCAGTAAATCTGGAAACACCATATATTTT

size: NA
V: TRBV27
J: TRBJ2-7
D: TRBD1
CDR3: CASSLTGVFNEQYF
DNA: TGTGCCAGCAGTTTAACAGGGGTTTTCAACGAGCAGTACTTC

size: NA
V: TRBV7-9
J: TRBJ2-7
D: NA
CDR3: CASSYGGDHPEQYF
DNA: TGTGCCAGCAGCTACGGCGGGGACCATCCGGAGCAGTACTTC

size: NA
V: TRBV12-5
J: TRBJ2-1
D: TRBD1
CDR3: CASGLVQGGYNEQFF
DNA: TGTGCTAGTGGTTTGGTACAGGGGGGTTACAATGAGCAGTTCTTC

size: NA
V: TRBV11-2
J: TRBJ2-3
D: NA
CDR3: CASSLLRGASTDTQYF
DNA: TGTGCCAGCAGCCTTCTCAGGGGGGCAAGCACAGATACGCAGTATTTT

size: once
V: TRBV11-3
J: TRBJ2-7
D: NA
CDR3: CASSLAGLPEQYF
DNA: TGTGCCAGCAGCTTAGCGGGGCTGCCGGAGCAGTACTTC

size: NA
V: TRBV7-9
J: TRBJ2-4
D: NA
CDR3: CASSPRAPGENIQYF
DNA: TGTGCCAGCAGCCCGAGGGCCCCGGGGGAAAACATTCAGTACTTC

size: many
V: TRBV7-8
J: TRBJ2-7
D: TRBD2
CDR3: CASSPGLASRSSYEQYF
DNA: TGTGCCAGCAGCCCGGGACTAGCGTCGAGGAGCTCCTACGAGCAGTACTTC

size: few
V: TRBV7-2
J: TRBJ2-6
D: TRBD1
CDR3: CASSPTGTAYSGANVLTF
DNA: TGTGCCAGCAGCCCGACCGGGACAGCATACTCTGGGGCCAACGTCCTGACTTTC

size: NA
V: TRBV20-1
J: TRBJ2-1
D: TRBD2
CDR3: CSADLLAGESDEQFF
DNA: TGCAGTGCTGACCTACTAGCGGGGGAGAGCGATGAGCAGTTCTTC

size: NA
V: TRBV10-3
J: TRBJ2-1
D: TRBD2
CDR3: CAISEGGLAGGGFTYNEQFF
DNA: TGTGCCATCAGTGAGGGGGGACTAGCGGGAGGGGGGTTTACGTACAATGAGCAGTTCTTC

size: few
V: TRBV27
J: TRBJ2-5
D: NA
CDR3: CASSYRGGEETQYF
DNA: TGTGCCAGCAGTTACCGGGGAGGTGAAGAGACCCAGTACTTC

size: NA
V: TRBV7-6
J: TRBJ1-2
D: NA
CDR3: CASRPTGNYGYTF
DNA: TGTGCCAGCAGACCCACAGGGAACTATGGCTACACCTTC

size: few
V: TRBV6-1
J: TRBJ1-1
D: NA
CDR3: CASSEGGGTGNTEAFF
DNA: TGTGCCAGCAGTGAAGGGGGGGGGACGGGGAACACTGAAGCTTTCTTT

size: NA
V: TRBV9
J: TRBJ1-3
D: NA
CDR3: CASSTGGSGNTIYF
DNA: TGTGCCAGCAGCACCGGGGGCTCTGGAAACACCATATATTTT

size: few
V: TRBV12-3/TRBV12-4
J: TRBJ2-3
D: TRBD1
CDR3: CASSPPGTGASTDTQYF
DNA: TGTGCCAGCAGTCCTCCCGGGACAGGGGCTAGCACAGATACGCAGTATTTT

size: NA
V: TRBV29-1
J: TRBJ1-1
D: NA
CDR3: CSVEDLMREAFF
DNA: TGCAGCGTTGAAGATCTCATGAGAGAAGCTTTCTTT

size: few
V: TRBV20-1
J: TRBJ2-7
D: TRBD2
CDR3: CSARVPESGSLYEQYF
DNA: TGCAGTGCTAGGGTCCCGGAAAGCGGGAGCTTGTACGAGCAGTACTTC

size: few
V: TRBV27
J: TRBJ1-5
D: NA
CDR3: CASSFSRLNQPQHF
DNA: TGTGCCAGCAGTTTCTCACGTCTGAATCAGCCCCAGCATTTT

size: few
V: TRBV12-3/TRBV12-4
J: TRBJ1-2
D: NA
CDR3: CASNQGTGIHGYTF
DNA: TGTGCCAGCAACCAGGGGACCGGGATCCATGGCTACACCTTC

size: few
V: TRBV14
J: TRBJ2-7
D: NA
CDR3: CASSQDPLLSESGLYEQYF
DNA: TGTGCCAGCAGCCAAGATCCCCTTTTGTCTGAAAGCGGCCTCTACGAGCAGTACTTC

size: NA
V: TRBV10-3
J: TRBJ2-5
D: NA
CDR3: CAISNRVETQYF
DNA: TGCGCGATATCAAACAGGGTGGAGACCCAGTACTTC

size: NA
V: TRBV27
J: TRBJ1-3
D: NA
CDR3: CASSLGGPGNTIYF
DNA: TGTGCCAGCAGTTTGGGGGGGCCTGGAAACACCATATATTTT

size: once
V: TRBV28
J: TRBJ1-2
D: NA
CDR3: CASSLAPTTLYGYTF
DNA: TGTGCCAGCAGTTTAGCCCCGACTACCCTCTATGGCTACACCTTC

size: few
V: TRBV7-3
J: TRBJ2-6
D: NA
CDR3: CASGRDTWATGANVLTF
DNA: TGTGCCAGCGGCCGGGACACCTGGGCTACTGGGGCCAACGTCCTGACTTTC

size: NA
V: TRBV6-2/TRBV6-3
J: TRBJ1-1
D: NA
CDR3: CASSYRGGTEAFF
DNA: TGTGCCAGCAGTTATAGGGGGGGAACTGAAGCTTTCTTT

size: few
V: TRBV20-1
J: TRBJ2-7
D: NA
CDR3: CSARDYEQYF
DNA: TGCAGTGCTCGAGACTACGAGCAGTACTTC

size: once
V: TRBV10-3
J: TRBJ2-7
D: NA
CDR3: CAISDRDYEQYF
DNA: TGTGCCATCAGCGACCGGGACTACGAGCAGTACTTC

size: NA
V: TRBV4-2
J: TRBJ2-7
D: NA
CDR3: CASSQETQDGYEQYF
DNA: TGTGCCAGCAGCCAAGAGACCCAGGACGGCTACGAGCAGTACTTC

size: NA
V: TRBV25-1
J: TRBJ2-1
D: NA
CDR3: CASSESERYTYNEQFF
DNA: TGTGCCAGCAGTGAATCAGAGAGATATACCTACAATGAGCAGTTCTTC

size: NA
V: TRBV7-9
J: TRBJ2-2
D: NA
CDR3: CASINTGELFF
DNA: TGTGCCAGCATAAACACCGGGGAGCTGTTTTTT